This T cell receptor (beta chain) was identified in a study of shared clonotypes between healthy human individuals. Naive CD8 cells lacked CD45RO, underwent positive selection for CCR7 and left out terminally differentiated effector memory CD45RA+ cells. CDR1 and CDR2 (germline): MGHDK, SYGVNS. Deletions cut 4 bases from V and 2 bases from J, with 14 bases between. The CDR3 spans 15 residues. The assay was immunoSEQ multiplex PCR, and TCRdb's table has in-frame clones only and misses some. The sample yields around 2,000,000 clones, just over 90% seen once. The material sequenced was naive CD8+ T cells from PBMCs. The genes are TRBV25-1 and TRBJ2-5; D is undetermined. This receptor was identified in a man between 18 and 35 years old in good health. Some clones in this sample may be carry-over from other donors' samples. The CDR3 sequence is CASSGRFPGQETQYF. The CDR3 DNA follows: TGTGCCAGCAGTGGCCGGTTCCCGGGTCAAGAGACCCAGTACTTC. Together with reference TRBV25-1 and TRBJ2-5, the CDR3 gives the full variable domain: EADIYQTPRYLVIGTGKKITLECSQTMGHDKMYWYQQDPGMELHLIHYSYGVNSTEKGDLSSESTVSRIRTEHFPLTLESARPSHTSQYLCASSGRFPGQETQYFGPGTRLLVL.